The 19 T cell receptor beta chains below all came from one sample that was sequenced in a study of cytomegalovirus exposure and HLA in healthy donors. A multiplex PCR was run with 60 Vbeta primers and 13 Jbeta primers. Method: immunoSEQ multiplex PCR; TCRdb's copy keeps in-frame clones and lacks some. This sample carries about 76,000 clones, with about 5% going to the ten biggest clones. Sequencing was done on a sample of PBMCs. These receptor sequences come from a woman aged 35 to 49 in good health and CMV-seropositive.

V gene TRBV5-4 combines with J gene TRBJ2-7; TRBD1 aligns across 8 bases. In germline, CDR1 is SGHNT, CDR2 YYREEE (reference sequence). The CDR3 runs 14 residues. Germline trimming cut 3 bases from V and 0 bases from J; bases unmatched to any gene: 2. The CDR3 loop is CASSSGTGSYEQYF. Written as DNA, the CDR3 is TGTGCCAGCAGCTCCGGGACAGGCTCCTACGAGCAGTACTTC.

The chain has TRBV7-9 and TRBJ2-1; TRBD1 matches 7 bases. The CDR3 has 15 residues. CDR1 and CDR2 (germline): SEHNR, FQNEAQ (reference sequence). After removal of 1 base from V and 0 bases from J, the junction contained 0 bases not matched to a gene. The CDR3 reads CASSLGDSSYNEQFF. In nucleotides, the CDR3 is TGTGCCAGCAGCTTAGGGGACAGCTCCTACAATGAGCAGTTCTTC.

This chain connects TRBV6-1 to TRBJ2-2; TRBD2 matches 9 bases. Trimming removed 2 bases from V and 4 bases from J; junction bases left unmatched: 11. The length of the CDR3 is 18 residues. Looked up from germline, CDR1 is MNHNS and CDR2 is SASEGT. CDR3 nucleotide sequence: TGTGCCAGCAGTGAATTGCTCGCGGGAGGGGCATTCACCGGGGAGCTGTTTTTT. It codes for CASSELLAGGAFTGELFF.

The genes are TRBV5-6 and TRBJ1-1; the match to TRBD1 covers 7 bases. Germline-derived CDR1 and CDR2 are SGHDT and YYEEEE. The CDR3 length is 13 residues. The V gene end was trimmed by 1 base and the J gene end by 7 bases; junction bases not matched to a gene: 4. The CDR3 spells CASSLRGLGEAFF. CDR3 in DNA: TGTGCCAGCAGCTTGAGGGGGCTCGGTGAAGCTTTCTTT.

This chain joins TRBV6-1 and TRBJ1-2; perhaps TRBD1 as D (6 bases). Germline-derived CDR1 and CDR2 are MNHNS and SASEGT. Trimming took 5 bases from V and 7 from J, leaving 11 bases between them. The CDR3 totals 12 residues. The CDR3 bases are TGTGCCAGCAGTACAGGGTACGTTGGCTACACCTTC. Amino acid sequence: CASSTGYVGYTF.

The chain employs TRBV7-8 and TRBJ1-2, with a weak D call TRBD1 (6 bases). CDR3 length: 15 amino acids. Trimming removed 5 bases at V and 4 bases at J, with 17 bases between. From germline, CDR1 is SGHVS and CDR2 FQNEAQ. The chain's CDR3 is CASSNRTADTYGYTF. As DNA, the CDR3 is TGTGCCAGCAGCAACCGGACAGCGGATACCTATGGCTACACCTTC.

The chain employs TRBV11-3 and TRBJ1-1, with D possibly TRBD1 on 6 matching bases. The CDR3 has 14 residues. The V and J ends lost 4 bases and 1 base respectively, with 10 bases between them. Germline CDR1 SGHNT, CDR2 YENEEA. In DNA, the CDR3 is TGTGCCAGCAGCTCCGGACAGCAGAACACTGAAGCTTTCTTT. It codes for CASSSGQQNTEAFF.

The chain uses TRBV9 and TRBJ2-3, with 7 bases identical to TRBD1. Germline CDR1 reads SGDLS; CDR2 reads YYNGEE. This CDR3 is built from 12 residues. Trimming removed 8 bases from V and 1 base from J; junction bases left unmatched: 1. CDR3 amino acids: CARDRGTDTQYF. The CDR3 DNA sequence: TGTGCCAGAGACAGGGGCACAGATACGCAGTATTTT.

V and J are TRBV9 and TRBJ2-3; TRBD2 agrees at 8 bases. CDR3 length: 15 amino acids. The V segment lost 4 bases and the J segment 6 bases; nucleotides outside the gene matches: 10. CDR1 and CDR2 (germline): SGDLS, YYNGEE. The DNA of the CDR3 is TGTGCCAGCAGCCCCACGGGACTAGTTGGTGATACGCAGTATTTT. This gives the protein CASSPTGLVGDTQYF.

This chain uses TRBV7-2 with TRBJ1-1; D is possibly TRBD1 (6 bases). Trimming took off 1 base at V and 1 base at J, with 16 bases between the two ends. The CDR3 length is 17 residues. CDR1 is SGHTA, CDR2 FQGNSA, per germline. Written as DNA, the CDR3 is TGTGCCAGCAGCTTAGAGGCAGGGCAGGGGACGAACACTGAAGCTTTCTTT. Protein sequence: CASSLEAGQGTNTEAFF.

V and J are TRBV5-4 and TRBJ2-1; D perhaps matches TRBD1 (5 bases). V was trimmed by 4 bases and J by 0 bases, leaving 14 bases between them. Germline V gives CDR1 SGHNT, CDR2 YYREEE (reference sequence). The CDR3 sequence is 16 residues long. The CDR3: CASSVRALYSYNEQFF. In nucleotides, the CDR3 is TGTGCCAGCAGCGTCAGGGCTCTCTACTCCTACAATGAGCAGTTCTTC.

A word on this clone: Different DNA sequences within this sample yield the same CDR3. The rearrangement uses TRBV6-4 and TRBJ2-3; TRBD2 agrees at 11 bases. The V and J ends lost 0 bases and 4 bases, in that order; junction bases with no gene match: 0. The length of the CDR3 is 15 residues. Germline lookup yields CDR1 MRHNA and CDR2 SNTAGT. The DNA of the CDR3 is TGTGCCAGCAGTGACTCACTAGCGGGAGCAGATACGCAGTATTTT. As protein: CASSDSLAGADTQYF.

V gene TRBV13 combines with J gene TRBJ2-3; 12 nucleotides agree with TRBD2. Per the germline V gene, CDR1 is PRHDT and CDR2 is FYEKMQ (reference sequence). This CDR3 comprises 17 residues. V dropped 5 bases and J dropped 4; count of bases not matched to a gene: 10. The CDR3 is CASSPILAGGEPDTQYF. The CDR3 DNA reads TGTGCCAGCAGCCCCATCCTAGCGGGGGGGGAACCAGATACGCAGTATTTT.

This sequence joins TRBV19 and TRBJ1-5; TRBD1 aligns across 11 bases. The CDR3 extends over 14 amino acids. Per the germline V gene, CDR1 is LNHDA and CDR2 is SQIVND (reference sequence). V was clipped by 9 bases and J by 4 bases; unmatched bases: 5. CDR3 residues: CASRRDRGNQPQHF. The CDR3 coding sequence is TGTGCCAGCAGGCGGGACAGGGGGAATCAGCCCCAGCATTTT.

This chain uses TRBV25-1 with TRBJ2-1, with TRBD2 matching over 9 bases. This CDR3 spans 14 amino acids. CDR1 is MGHDK and CDR2 is SYGVNS in the germline V gene. The trim removed 7 bases at V and 4 bases at J, leaving 5 bases unmatched. The CDR3 DNA follows: TGTGCCAGCAAGGGACTAGCCAAATACAATGAGCAGTTCTTC. Its protein is CASKGLAKYNEQFF. Combining the CDR3 with reference TRBV25-1 and TRBJ2-1 gives the whole variable domain EADIYQTPRYLVIGTGKKITLECSQTMGHDKMYWYQQDPGMELHLIHYSYGVNSTEKGDLSSESTVSRIRTEHFPLTLESARPSHTSQYLCASKGLAKYNEQFFGPGTRLTVL.

The CDR3 sequence is CSVEGSGQGTNEQYF. The CDR3 DNA follows: TGCAGCGTTGAAGGGTCAGGGCAGGGTACCAACGAGCAGTACTTC. The chain employs TRBV29-1 and TRBJ2-7, with a tentative D call TRBD1 (5 bases). Per germline, CDR1 SQVTM and CDR2 ANQGSEA. This CDR3 comprises 15 residues. Trimming shortened V by 1 base and J by 5 bases, and 18 bases separated the two germline ends.

V gene TRBV5-1 combines with J gene TRBJ2-1; D is perhaps TRBD2 (5 bases). Germline lookup yields CDR1 SGHRS and CDR2 YFSETQ. The V and J ends lost 3 bases and 0 bases respectively, with 10 bases between them. The CDR3 covers 15 residues. This chain's CDR3 is CASSSSRDSYNEQFF. CDR3 DNA: TGCGCCAGCAGCTCGTCCCGGGACTCCTACAATGAGCAGTTCTTC. The variable domain in full, with the rest retrieved from reference TRBV5-1 and TRBJ2-1, is KAGVTQTPRYLIKTRGQQVTLSCSPISGHRSVSWYQQTPGQGLQFLFEYFSETQRNKGNFPGRFSGRQFSNSRSEMNVSTLELGDSALYLCASSSSRDSYNEQFFGPGTRLTVL.

The CDR3 DNA follows: TGTGCCAGTAGTATAGACAGGGACTCTTATGGCTACACCTTC. It specifies CASSIDRDSYGYTF. V and J are TRBV19 and TRBJ1-2; D might be TRBD1 (5 bases). Per germline, CDR1 LNHDA and CDR2 SQIVND (reference sequence). The CDR3 runs to 14 residues. The ends were cut back, 0 bases at V and 5 bases at J, with 10 bases in the middle.

J is TRBJ2-2 and V is TRBV11-3; D gene uncertain. The V gene's germline CDR1 is SGHNT and CDR2 YENEEA. This CDR3 contains 13 residues. V lost 5 bases to trimming and J lost 5 bases, with 9 bases between them. Written as DNA, the CDR3 is TGTGCCAGCAGCCCGTTTGAGACCGGGGAGCTGTTTTTT. Translation: CASSPFETGELFF.